What follows describes a single T cell receptor (beta chain). Its antigen remains unidentified. The data were taken from a study of CXCR3-negative and CXCR3-positive naive CD8 T cells. Study-wide results and caveats: The study inferred TCR strength from TRB CDR3 properties and found comparable surface CD5 between naive subsets.

UMI labels and 5' RACE were used to prepare the TRB cDNA libraries. TCRdb reprocessed the 5' RACE reads and keeps a single row for each CDR3 protein, giving no DNA. This sample's table has 45,000 to 65,000 distinct CDR3 sequences. Germline CDR1 reads LGHNA; CDR2 reads YSLEER. This CDR3 spans 15 amino acids. The chain couples TRBV4-3 to TRBJ2-7. This clonotype was obtained from a human donor in good health. Some clones in this sample may be carry-over from other donors' samples. Sequenced input: memory CD8+ T cells from blood. CDR3 sequence: CASSQEQGGSYEQYF.